This note documents a single T cell receptor (beta chain) sequence. The CDR3 loop spans 15 amino acids. V was clipped by 2 bases and J by 6 bases; unmatched bases: 6. Germline-derived CDR1 and CDR2 are SGHRS and YFSETQ. This sample stems from a study of blood T cell repertoires in COVID-19. The table came from immunoSEQ multiplex PCR; TCRdb's copy has only in-frame clones and leaves some out. The sample has roughly 100,000 clones; about 86% are singletons. The V call is TRBV5-1, the J call TRBJ2-2; 8 bases match TRBD2. Source material: peripheral blood. The origin of this receptor is an elderly man with acute or convalescent COVID-19. CDR3 sequence reads: CASSLSRLASGELFF. The CDR3 bases are TGCGCCAGCAGCTTATCTAGACTAGCGTCCGGGGAGCTGTTTTTT. Full variable domain (remainder filled in from reference TRBV5-1 and TRBJ2-2): KAGVTQTPRYLIKTRGQQVTLSCSPISGHRSVSWYQQTPGQGLQFLFEYFSETQRNKGNFPGRFSGRQFSNSRSEMNVSTLELGDSALYLCASSLSRLASGELFFGEGSRLTVL.